The present TCR beta chain was sequenced within a study of blood T cells in healthy people across ages. Trimming pared 0 bases from V and 1 base from J, leaving 6 bases between. The CDR3 is 14 amino acids. Germline CDR1 is MNHNY and CDR2 is SVGAGI (reference sequence). Through a sample-barcoded 5' primer and a J-beta primer mix, a second PCR was run for about 7 to 12 cycles. Every sample returned 2.5 million or more CDR3-containing paired-end reads. TCRdb fed the 5' RACE reads into MiXCR, producing one record per CDR3 protein. This table holds over 950,000 distinct CDR3 sequences, roughly 51% found once.

This chain uses TRBV6-6 with TRBJ2-5, with D uncertain. This TCR was recovered from a woman aged 55-69 years in good health. The sample taken for sequencing was blood. In DNA, the CDR3 is TGTGCCAGCAGTTACTCGTTTCGCCAAGAGACCCAGTACTTC. This translates into CASSYSFRQETQYF.